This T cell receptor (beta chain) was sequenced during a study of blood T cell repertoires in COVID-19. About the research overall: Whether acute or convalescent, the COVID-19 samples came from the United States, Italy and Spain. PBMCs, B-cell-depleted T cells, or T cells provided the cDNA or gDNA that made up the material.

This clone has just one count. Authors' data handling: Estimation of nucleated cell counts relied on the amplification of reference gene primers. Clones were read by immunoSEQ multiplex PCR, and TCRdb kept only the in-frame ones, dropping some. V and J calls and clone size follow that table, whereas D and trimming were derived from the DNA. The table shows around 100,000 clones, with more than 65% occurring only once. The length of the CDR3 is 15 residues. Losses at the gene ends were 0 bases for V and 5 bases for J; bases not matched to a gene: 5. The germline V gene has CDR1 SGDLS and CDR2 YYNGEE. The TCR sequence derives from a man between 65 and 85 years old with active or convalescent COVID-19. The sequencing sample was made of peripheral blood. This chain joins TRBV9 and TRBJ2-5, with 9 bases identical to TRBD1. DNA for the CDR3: TGTGCCAGCAGCGTAGTTGGGACAGGGAAGGAGACCCAGTACTTC. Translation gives CASSVVGTGKETQYF.